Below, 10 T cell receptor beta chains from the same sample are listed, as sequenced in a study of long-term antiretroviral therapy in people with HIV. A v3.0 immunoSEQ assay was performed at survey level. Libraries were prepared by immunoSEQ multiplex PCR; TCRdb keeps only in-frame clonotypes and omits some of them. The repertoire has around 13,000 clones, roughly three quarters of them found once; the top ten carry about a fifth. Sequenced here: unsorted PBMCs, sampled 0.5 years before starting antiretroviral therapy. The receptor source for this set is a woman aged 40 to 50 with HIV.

This CDR3 reads CASSIKGDTQYF. The CDR3 region has the DNA TGTGCCAGTAGTATAAAAGGCGATACGCAGTATTTT. The chain couples TRBV19 to TRBJ2-3; D is unclear. CDR1 LNHDA and CDR2 SQIVND come from the germline V gene (reference sequence). The CDR3 totals 12 residues. Trimming left V 2 bases short and J 6 bases short, with 6 bases between.

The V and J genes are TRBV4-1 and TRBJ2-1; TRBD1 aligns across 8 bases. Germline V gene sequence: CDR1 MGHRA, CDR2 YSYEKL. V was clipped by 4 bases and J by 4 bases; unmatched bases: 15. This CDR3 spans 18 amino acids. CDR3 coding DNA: TGCGCCAGCAGCCTCCCAACGGACCCGGGACAGGCGTACAATGAGCAGTTCTTC. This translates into CASSLPTDPGQAYNEQFF.

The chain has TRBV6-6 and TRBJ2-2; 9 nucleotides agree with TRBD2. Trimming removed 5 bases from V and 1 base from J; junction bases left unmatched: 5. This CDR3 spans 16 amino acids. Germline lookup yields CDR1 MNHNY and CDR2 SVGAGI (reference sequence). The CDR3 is CASSPVSGRNTGELFF. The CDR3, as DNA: TGTGCCAGCAGTCCTGTTAGCGGGAGGAACACCGGGGAGCTGTTTTTT.

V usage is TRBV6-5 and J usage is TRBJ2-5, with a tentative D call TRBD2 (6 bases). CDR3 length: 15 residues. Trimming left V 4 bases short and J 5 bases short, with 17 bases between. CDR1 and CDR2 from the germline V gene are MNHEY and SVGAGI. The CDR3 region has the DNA TGTGCCAGCAGTTCCTTCGGGAGAGGGGTCGAGACCCAGTACTTC. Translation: CASSSFGRGVETQYF.

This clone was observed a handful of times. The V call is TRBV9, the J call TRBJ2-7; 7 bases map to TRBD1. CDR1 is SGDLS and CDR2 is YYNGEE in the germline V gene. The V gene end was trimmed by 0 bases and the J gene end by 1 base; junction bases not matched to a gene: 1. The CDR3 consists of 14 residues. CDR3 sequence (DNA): TGTGCCAGCAGCGTAGAGGGACAGTCCTACGAGCAGTACTTC. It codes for CASSVEGQSYEQYF.

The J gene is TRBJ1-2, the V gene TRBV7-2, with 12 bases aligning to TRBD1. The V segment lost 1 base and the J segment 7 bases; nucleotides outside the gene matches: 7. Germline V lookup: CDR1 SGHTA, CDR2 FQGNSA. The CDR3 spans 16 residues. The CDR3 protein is CASSLGPGQGARGYTF. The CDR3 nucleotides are TGTGCCAGCAGCTTAGGGCCGGGACAGGGGGCGCGTGGCTACACCTTC.

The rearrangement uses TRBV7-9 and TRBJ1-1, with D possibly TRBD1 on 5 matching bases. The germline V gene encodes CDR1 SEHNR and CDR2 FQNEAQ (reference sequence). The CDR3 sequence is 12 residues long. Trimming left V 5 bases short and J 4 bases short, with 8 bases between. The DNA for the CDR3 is TGTGCCAGCAGCAGACAGAGCACTGAAGCTTTCTTT. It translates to CASSRQSTEAFF.

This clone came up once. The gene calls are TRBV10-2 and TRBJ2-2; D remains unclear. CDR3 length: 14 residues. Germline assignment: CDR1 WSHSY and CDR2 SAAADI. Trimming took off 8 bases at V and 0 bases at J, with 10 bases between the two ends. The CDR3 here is CASGKETNTGELFF. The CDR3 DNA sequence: TGCGCCAGCGGCAAGGAGACGAACACCGGGGAGCTGTTTTTT.

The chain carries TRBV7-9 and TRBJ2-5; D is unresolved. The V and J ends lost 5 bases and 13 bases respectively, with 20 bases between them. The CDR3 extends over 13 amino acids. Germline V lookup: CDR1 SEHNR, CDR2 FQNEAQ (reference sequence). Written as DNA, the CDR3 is TGTGCCAGCAGCGCCCGTGGGTCACCGGAGAGGTACTTC. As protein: CASSARGSPERYF.

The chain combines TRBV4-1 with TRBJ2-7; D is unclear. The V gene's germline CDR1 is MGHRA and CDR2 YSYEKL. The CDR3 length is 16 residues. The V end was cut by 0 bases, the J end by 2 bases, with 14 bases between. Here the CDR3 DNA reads TGCGCCAGCAGCCAAGACTGGGGTGGGATTACCTACGAGCAGTACTTC. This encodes CASSQDWGGITYEQYF.